Shown below are 16 T cell receptor beta chains from a single sample sequenced in a study of blood T cell repertoires in COVID-19. Sequenced by immunoSEQ multiplex PCR; TCRdb stores in-frame clones only, minus some. Of 400,000 to 550,000 clones in the sample, more than 85% were seen once. Sequencing was done on a sample of peripheral blood. All receptors derive from a woman aged 30 to 39 with acute or convalescent COVID-19.

This clone was counted a single time. Written as DNA, the CDR3 is TGCGCCAGCAGCGAGGATCCTACAGGGAACTATGGCTACACCTTC. This translates into CASSEDPTGNYGYTF. The rearrangement uses TRBV5-1 and TRBJ1-2; the D gene is possibly TRBD1 (6 bases). Trimming took off 4 bases at V and 2 bases at J, with 15 bases between the two ends. CDR3 size: 15 residues. Germline V lookup: CDR1 SGHRS, CDR2 YFSETQ. The entire variable domain, with the rest obtained from reference TRBV5-1 and TRBJ1-2, is as follows: KAGVTQTPRYLIKTRGQQVTLSCSPISGHRSVSWYQQTPGQGLQFLFEYFSETQRNKGNFPGRFSGRQFSNSRSEMNVSTLELGDSALYLCASSEDPTGNYGYTFGSGTRLTVV.

As regards this clone: A much larger clone lies one base from this, so it may be a read error. Distinct nucleotide sequences in the sample also encode this CDR3. V is TRBV6-5 and J is TRBJ2-1; the match to TRBD2 covers 8 bases. The CDR3 totals 15 residues. Germline V gene sequence: CDR1 MNHEY, CDR2 SVGAGI. The CDR3 DNA is TGTGCTAGCAGTTTTCCGGGACTAGACGGCAATGAGCAGTTCTTC. This translates into CASSFPGLDGNEQFF.

J is TRBJ2-5 and V is TRBV2; perhaps TRBD2 as D (6 bases). The V end lost 2 bases, the J end lost 7 bases, and 11 bases lay between the germline ends. There are 13 residues in the CDR3. From germline, CDR1 is SNHLY and CDR2 FYNNEI. CDR3 nucleotide sequence: TGTGCCAGCAGTGAAAAGGTAGCGGTGACCCAGTACTTC. Amino acid sequence: CASSEKVAVTQYF.

This chain links TRBV5-1 with TRBJ2-7; TRBD1 aligns across 9 bases. Germline CDR1 is SGHRS and CDR2 is YFSETQ. This CDR3 is 14 amino acids long. V trimming: 4 bases; J trimming: 4 bases; junction bases outside the gene matches: 6. This chain's CDR3 is CASSPGTGRYEQYF. CDR3 in DNA: TGCGCCAGCAGCCCCGGGACAGGGAGGTACGAGCAGTACTTC.

V is TRBV3-1 (or the pseudogene TRBV3-2) and J is TRBJ2-7; D gene unclear. Germline V CDR1 and CDR2: LGHDT, YNNKEL (reference sequence). Trimming cost V 5 bases and J 6 bases, with 14 bases left between them. The CDR3 is made up of 13 amino acids. The CDR3 sequence: CASSSARVREQYF. In nucleotides, the CDR3 is TGTGCCAGCAGCTCCGCTCGGGTACGCGAGCAGTACTTC.

The J gene is TRBJ1-5, the V gene TRBV30; possibly TRBD1 for D (6 bases). The CDR3 contains 14 residues. Trimming pared 0 bases from V and 4 bases from J, leaving 10 bases between. Germline V lookup: CDR1 GTSNPN, CDR2 SVGIG (reference sequence). The CDR3 sequence: CAWSVGTSNQPQHF. CDR3 bases: TGTGCCTGGAGTGTGGGGACAAGTAATCAGCCCCAGCATTTT.

The chain has TRBV24-1 and TRBJ1-2; 7 positions match TRBD1. Germline trimming cut 3 bases from V and 3 bases from J; bases unmatched to any gene: 6. CDR1 is KGHDR, CDR2 SFDVKD, per germline. CDR3 length: 15 residues. CDR3 coding DNA: TGTGCCACCAGTGATCCCAGGGGGTCGGACTATGGCTACACCTTC. It specifies CATSDPRGSDYGYTF.

As regards this clone: This specimen includes other DNA sequences encoding the same CDR3. V is TRBV7-3 and J is TRBJ2-3; TRBD2 might be the D (6 bases). In germline, CDR1 is SGHTA, CDR2 FQGTGA. V shed 1 base and J shed 4 bases, with 9 bases lying between them. The CDR3 runs to 14 residues. CDR3 region: CASSLKGGADTQYF. DNA of the CDR3: TGTGCCAGCAGCTTAAAGGGCGGGGCAGATACGCAGTATTTT.

The chain joins TRBV6-5 to TRBJ1-4; TRBD1 matches at 9 bases. Per germline, CDR1 MNHEY and CDR2 SVGAGI. The CDR3 extends over 14 amino acids. V was clipped by 4 bases and J by 5 bases; unmatched bases: 2. CDR3 protein: CASSFGQGNEKLFF. The CDR3 coding sequence is TGTGCCAGCAGTTTCGGACAGGGGAATGAAAAACTGTTTTTT.

The CDR3 protein is CASSDSGGGLETQYF. The CDR3 DNA follows: TGTGCCAGCTCCGATAGCGGGGGGGGCTTAGAGACCCAGTACTTC. The chain employs TRBV7-3 and TRBJ2-5, with TRBD2 matching over 11 bases. Germline V gene lookup returns CDR1 SGHTA and CDR2 FQGTGA. The CDR3 consists of 15 residues. The junction had 9 bases not matched to a gene; V was cut back by 8 bases and J by 4 bases.

The CDR3 protein is CASSQGSGYEQYF. The DNA of the CDR3 is TGCGCCAGCAGCCAAGGGAGCGGCTACGAGCAGTACTTC. The chain joins TRBV4-1 to TRBJ2-7; weak D call: TRBD2 (5 bases). The CDR3 covers 13 residues. V was trimmed by 1 base and J by 3 bases, leaving 7 bases between them. Per germline, CDR1 MGHRA and CDR2 YSYEKL.

The gene calls are TRBV4-1 and TRBJ2-7, with 9 nucleotides matching TRBD2. Germline V gene sequence: CDR1 MGHRA, CDR2 YSYEKL. CDR3 length equals 15 residues. With 1 base clipped from V and 0 bases from J, the junction kept 1 base outside the gene matches. The CDR3 DNA reads as TGCGCCAGCAGCCAAGTAGCGGGGGCCTCCTACGAGCAGTACTTC. This encodes CASSQVAGASYEQYF.

The chain has TRBV3-1 (or the pseudogene TRBV3-2) and TRBJ2-5, with 8 bases identical to TRBD1. Trimming took 0 bases from V and 5 from J; bases not matched to a gene: 14. Germline CDR1 is LGHDT and CDR2 is YNNKEL (reference sequence). This CDR3 contains 18 residues. The CDR3 sequence is CASSQESLGTGGVETQYF. CDR3 DNA: TGTGCCAGCAGCCAAGAGAGCCTCGGGACAGGAGGGGTGGAGACCCAGTACTTC.

The J gene is TRBJ1-2, the V gene TRBV4-1; no clear D gene. Germline V gene sequence: CDR1 MGHRA, CDR2 YSYEKL. CDR3 size: 15 residues. Trimming cost V 0 bases and J 2 bases, with 10 bases left between them. Here the CDR3 DNA reads TGCGCCAGCAGCCAAGATCGGAGCAGCAACTATGGCTACACCTTC. This translates into CASSQDRSSNYGYTF.

The chain combines TRBV19 with TRBJ1-1, with 9 bases aligning to TRBD1. This CDR3 has 15 residues. The germline V gene has CDR1 LNHDA and CDR2 SQIVND (reference sequence). After removal of 5 bases from V and 2 bases from J, the junction contained 6 bases not matched to a gene. The CDR3 sequence is CASSANRGLNTEAFF. The CDR3 DNA reads as TGTGCCAGTAGTGCCAACAGGGGGCTTAACACTGAAGCTTTCTTT.

The rearrangement joins TRBV4-1 to TRBJ2-5; TRBD2 matches 8 bases. CDR3 length equals 14 residues. Germline lookup yields CDR1 MGHRA and CDR2 YSYEKL. J gave up 3 bases and V 0 bases, and 0 bases lay outside the gene matches. For the CDR3, the DNA is TGCGCCAGCAGCCAAGAGCGGGGGGAAGAGACCCAGTACTTC. Residues: CASSQERGEETQYF.